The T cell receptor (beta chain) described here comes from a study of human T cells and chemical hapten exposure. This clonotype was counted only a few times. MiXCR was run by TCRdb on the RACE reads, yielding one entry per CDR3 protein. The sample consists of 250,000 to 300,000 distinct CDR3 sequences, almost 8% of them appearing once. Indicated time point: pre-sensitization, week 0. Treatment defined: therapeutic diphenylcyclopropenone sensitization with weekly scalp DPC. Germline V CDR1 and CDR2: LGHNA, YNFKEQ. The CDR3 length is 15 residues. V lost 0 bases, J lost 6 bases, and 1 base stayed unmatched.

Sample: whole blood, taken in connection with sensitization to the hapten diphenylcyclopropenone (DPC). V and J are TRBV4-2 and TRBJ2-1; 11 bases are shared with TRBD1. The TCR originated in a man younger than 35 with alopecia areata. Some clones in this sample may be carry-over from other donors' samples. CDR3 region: CASSQDGTGGNEQFF. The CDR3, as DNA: TGTGCCAGCAGCCAAGATGGGACAGGGGGCAATGAGCAGTTCTTC.